The 27 T cell receptor beta chains below were found in one sample sequenced in a study of cytomegalovirus exposure and HLA in healthy donors. 13 Jbeta primers and 60 Vbeta primers were used for the PCR. Sequencing used immunoSEQ multiplex PCR; TCRdb keeps in-frame clones, though not all of them. The sample records approximately 90,000 clones, around 77% being singletons. The sample taken for sequencing was PBMCs. Receptors originate from a man aged 25-40 years in good health and CMV-seronegative.

This clone was counted once. The chain uses TRBV10-3 and TRBJ1-1, with 11 bases identical to TRBD1. The length of the CDR3 is 16 residues. V gave up 6 bases and J gave up 5 bases; unmatched junction bases: 11. In germline, CDR1 is ENHRY, CDR2 SYGVKD. The CDR3 here is CAIRPGQGVRGTEAFF. DNA for the CDR3: TGTGCCATCAGGCCGGGACAGGGGGTAAGGGGAACTGAAGCTTTCTTT.

The chain links TRBV28 to TRBJ1-2; D gene uncertain. CDR1 and CDR2 (germline): MDHEN, SYDVKM. Trimming shortened V by 4 bases and J by 3 bases, and 12 bases separated the two germline ends. The CDR3 is 14 amino acids. The CDR3 DNA sequence: TGTGCCAGCAGTTCCCTCCAGATTCACTATGGCTACACCTTC. It yields the protein CASSSLQIHYGYTF.

The chain links TRBV29-1 to TRBJ2-1, with D perhaps TRBD1 (5 bases). The CDR3 has 14 amino acids. The V gene lost 0 bases and the J gene lost 10 bases, with 16 bases spanning the gap. CDR1 SQVTM and CDR2 ANQGSEA come from the germline V gene. CDR3 residues: CSVEDCSQAHEQFF. DNA for the CDR3: TGCAGCGTTGAAGATTGCTCACAGGCTCACGAGCAGTTCTTC.

As DNA, the CDR3 is TGTGCCAGCAGCTTCCCTTTTAGTGCGGGGGATTTCTACAATGAGCAGTTCTTC. Translation gives CASSFPFSAGDFYNEQFF. This chain links TRBV7-9 with TRBJ2-1, with TRBD2 matching 7 bases. This CDR3 contains 18 residues. Trimming removed 3 bases from V and 3 bases from J; junction bases left unmatched: 14. CDR1 SEHNR and CDR2 FQNEAQ come from the germline V gene (reference sequence).

The rearrangement joins TRBV28 to TRBJ2-7, with 8 bases that match TRBD1. CDR1 and CDR2 from the germline V gene are MDHEN and SYDVKM. With 7 bases clipped from V and 3 bases from J, the junction kept 8 bases outside the gene matches. CDR3 length: 14 residues. The CDR3 DNA sequence: TGTGCCAGCACTACGACGGACAGGGTCTACGAGCAGTACTTC. Protein: CASTTTDRVYEQYF.

The rearrangement joins TRBV30 to TRBJ1-2; D is undetermined. This CDR3 spans 15 amino acids. The germline V and J ends were trimmed by 0 bases and 4 bases, with 15 bases remaining between them. Germline CDR1 and CDR2: GTSNPN and SVGIG (reference sequence). CDR3 nucleotide sequence: TGTGCCTGGAGTGTTGGTTTAGCGGGATCCTATGGCTACACCTTC. The encoded protein is CAWSVGLAGSYGYTF.

The table lists this clone with a count of one. The V gene is TRBV10-2, the J gene TRBJ2-7, with 7 bases lining up with TRBD1. Germline values: CDR1 WSHSY, CDR2 SAAADI. With 7 bases clipped from V and 2 bases from J, the junction kept 5 bases outside the gene matches. CDR3 size: 13 residues. The CDR3 loop reads CASNGGQAYEQYF. The CDR3 DNA follows: TGCGCCAGCAATGGAGGACAGGCCTACGAGCAGTACTTC.

The V and J genes are TRBV5-4 and TRBJ2-7, with 7 bases fitting TRBD2. Per the germline V gene, CDR1 is SGHNT and CDR2 is YYREEE (reference sequence). This CDR3 is built from 14 residues. V shed 0 bases, J shed 6 bases, and the junction held 6 bases outside the gene matches. CDR3 in DNA: TGTGCCAGCAGCTTGGGCGGGAGTAAGGGCGAGCAGTACTTC. This gives the protein CASSLGGSKGEQYF.

The gene calls are TRBV11-2 and TRBJ2-1, with D perhaps matching TRBD1 (6 bases). The CDR3 is 14 residues long. Trimming pared 4 bases from V and 2 bases from J, leaving 9 bases between. Germline CDR1 is SGHAT and CDR2 is FQNNGV. CDR3 residues: CASSSGAPYNEQFF. The CDR3 DNA sequence: TGTGCCAGCAGCTCAGGGGCCCCCTACAATGAGCAGTTCTTC.

As to this clone: Other DNA sequences in the same sample also yield this CDR3. The chain joins TRBV6-1 to TRBJ2-7, with D tentatively TRBD2 (5 bases). Between the trimmed V and J ends, which lost 11 bases and 2 bases, there was a span of 16 bases. CDR3 size: 13 residues. Germline lookup yields CDR1 MNHNS and CDR2 SASEGT. CDR3 protein: CAASQDSTYEQYF. In nucleotides, the CDR3 is TGTGCCGCCAGCCAGGACTCAACCTACGAGCAGTACTTC.

The chain employs TRBV6-1 and TRBJ1-1; 7 bases are a match to TRBD1. Germline V gives CDR1 MNHNS, CDR2 SASEGT. The CDR3 has 15 amino acids. V trimming: 5 bases; J trimming: 0 bases; junction bases outside the gene matches: 6. CDR3 sequence (DNA): TGTGCCAGCAGTACGGGACAGCTAATGAACACTGAAGCTTTCTTT. Translation gives CASSTGQLMNTEAFF.

This clone was seen a single time. This sequence joins TRBV2 and TRBJ1-1; D gene ambiguous. The CDR3 is made up of 12 amino acids. With 3 bases removed from V and 3 bases from J, the gap between germline ends came to 5 bases. The germline V gene encodes CDR1 SNHLY and CDR2 FYNNEI. CDR3 DNA: TGTGCCAGCAGTGAGGCCTACACTGAAGCTTTCTTT. Translation: CASSEAYTEAFF. Full variable domain (outside the CDR3, taken from reference TRBV2 and TRBJ1-1): EPEVTQTPSHQVTQMGQEVILRCVPISNHLYFYWYRQILGQKVEFLVSFYNNEISEKSEIFDDQFSVERPDGSNFTLKIRSTKLEDSAMYFCASSEAYTEAFFGQGTRLTVV.

V gene TRBV6-5 combines with J gene TRBJ1-2; 9 bases map to TRBD1. This CDR3 is built from 15 residues. The V and J ends lost 5 bases and 7 bases, in that order; junction bases with no gene match: 11. Per the germline V gene, CDR1 is MNHEY and CDR2 is SVGAGI. In DNA, the CDR3 is TGTGCCAGCAGTAACCTCCGGGACAGGGTGGTTGGCTACACCTTC. Encoded protein: CASSNLRDRVVGYTF.

V is TRBV7-9 and J is TRBJ1-2; unclear D gene. Germline lookup yields CDR1 SEHNR and CDR2 FQNEAQ (reference sequence). The CDR3 runs 13 residues. Trimming cost V 2 bases and J 2 bases, with 6 bases left between them. CDR3 coding DNA: TGTGCCAGCAGCTTAAGCAGGAACTATGGCTACACCTTC. Amino acid sequence: CASSLSRNYGYTF.

The CDR3 coding sequence is TGTGCCAGCGCCGGGACTGATCCCTACGAGCAGTACTTC. This encodes CASAGTDPYEQYF. The rearrangement links TRBV6-1 to TRBJ2-7, with a possible D match to TRBD2 (6 bases). The length of the CDR3 is 13 residues. Looked up from germline, CDR1 is MNHNS and CDR2 is SASEGT. Trimming took off 8 bases at V and 2 bases at J, with 13 bases between the two ends.

This clone has only a few counts. This chain connects TRBV4-1 to TRBJ2-4; 11 bases align to TRBD2. Germline CDR1 is MGHRA and CDR2 is YSYEKL. Losses at the gene ends were 0 bases for V and 4 bases for J; bases not matched to a gene: 11. The length of the CDR3 is 19 residues. The CDR3 region has the DNA TGCGCCAGCAGCCAAGATCGGCTAGCGGGAGGAGATGGGAAAAACATTCAGTACTTC. Translation: CASSQDRLAGGDGKNIQYF.

There are a few counts of this clone. The chain links TRBV5-1 to TRBJ2-1; D not resolved. The ends were cut back, 3 bases at V and 4 bases at J, with 8 bases in the middle. Germline V gives CDR1 SGHRS, CDR2 YFSETQ. CDR3 length: 13 amino acids. CDR3 region: CASSWAGYNEQFF. The CDR3 DNA follows: TGCGCCAGCAGCTGGGCAGGTTACAATGAGCAGTTCTTC.

This clone was seen a single time. The chain joins TRBV5-1 to TRBJ2-5; a weak D match, TRBD1 (6 bases). The V end was cut by 4 bases, the J end by 5 bases, with 21 bases between. Germline values: CDR1 SGHRS, CDR2 YFSETQ. The CDR3 loop spans 16 amino acids. In DNA, the CDR3 is TGCGCCAGCAGCGTTGAGTACAGGGACCGTGGGGAGACCCAGTACTTC. Amino acids: CASSVEYRDRGETQYF.

This clone was picked up a small number of times. The rearrangement uses TRBV6-1 and TRBJ1-1; D is unclear. This CDR3 is 13 amino acids long. Between the trimmed V and J ends, which lost 2 bases and 5 bases, there was a span of 9 bases. Germline values: CDR1 MNHNS, CDR2 SASEGT. The CDR3 is CASSEIGRTEAFF. In nucleotides, the CDR3 is TGTGCCAGCAGTGAAATAGGGAGGACTGAAGCTTTCTTT.

The chain uses TRBV11-2 and TRBJ2-1, with 11 bases identical to TRBD2. Germline CDR1 and CDR2: SGHAT and FQNNGV. The junction had 3 bases not matched to a gene; V was cut back by 4 bases and J by 7 bases. CDR3 length equals 14 residues. CDR3 sequence reads: CASSWVAGGNEQFF. CDR3 sequence (DNA): TGTGCCAGCAGCTGGGTAGCGGGGGGGAATGAGCAGTTCTTC.

This rearrangement joins TRBV16 to TRBJ1-5; D perhaps matches TRBD1 (5 bases). Germline V gives CDR1 KGHSY, CDR2 FQNENV. The CDR3 is made up of 15 amino acids. V was clipped by 0 bases and J by 0 bases, with 6 bases between them. The CDR3 reads CASSQSQGSNQPQHF. As DNA, the CDR3 is TGTGCCAGCAGCCAATCTCAGGGTAGCAATCAGCCCCAGCATTTT.

The V and J genes are TRBV10-3 and TRBJ1-2, with 7 bases lining up with TRBD1. Per germline, CDR1 ENHRY and CDR2 SYGVKD. V was pared by 8 bases and J by 4 bases, with 10 bases of the junction left unmatched. This CDR3 comprises 14 residues. The CDR3 DNA is TGTGCCATCCGACTTGACAGGGTGCCCTATGGCTACACCTTC. Translation gives CAIRLDRVPYGYTF.

The chain uses TRBV7-8 and TRBJ1-1, with D possibly TRBD1 on 6 matching bases. Germline CDR1 reads SGHVS; CDR2 reads FQNEAQ. The CDR3 contains 17 residues. V lost 1 base and J 10 bases, leaving 25 bases between the germline ends. The chain's CDR3 is CASSLGPRQGMGQGAFF. As DNA, the CDR3 is TGTGCCAGCAGCTTAGGGCCCCGTCAGGGGATGGGACAAGGAGCTTTCTTT.

The J gene is TRBJ1-2, the V gene TRBV30; 8 bases are shared with TRBD1. This CDR3 has 15 residues. Germline loops: CDR1 GTSNPN, CDR2 SVGIG (reference sequence). V lost 3 bases, J lost 4 bases, and 10 bases stayed unmatched. CDR3 sequence: CAWRTGQGAIYGYTF. CDR3 bases: TGTGCCTGGAGAACGGGTCAGGGGGCGATCTATGGCTACACCTTC.

The rearrangement links TRBV4-2 to TRBJ1-2, with 9 bases fitting TRBD1. CDR3 length: 19 residues. V shed 0 bases, J shed 0 bases, and the junction held 11 bases outside the gene matches. CDR1 and CDR2 from the germline V gene are LGHNA and YNFKEQ. The DNA of the CDR3 is TGTGCCAGCAGCCAAGAGGTGGGGACAGGGAATCGAGCTAACTATGGCTACACCTTC. This gives the protein CASSQEVGTGNRANYGYTF.

The chain combines TRBV7-9 with TRBJ1-5; TRBD1 matches at 8 bases. The CDR3 is 14 amino acids. V lost 8 bases and J lost 2; bases outside the gene matches: 5. Germline V CDR1 and CDR2: SEHNR, FQNEAQ (reference sequence). CDR3 loop: CASGSGQGNQPQHF. The CDR3 DNA reads TGTGCCAGCGGATCGGGACAGGGCAATCAGCCCCAGCATTTT.

The chain's CDR3 is CASRNMAGAPDTQYF. The DNA for the CDR3 is TGTGCCAGCAGGAACATGGCGGGAGCCCCAGATACGCAGTATTTT. The chain links TRBV6-1 to TRBJ2-3, with 7 bases aligning to TRBD2. Germline lookup yields CDR1 MNHNS and CDR2 SASEGT. This CDR3 comprises 15 residues. With V trimmed by 6 bases and J by 4 bases, 10 bases remained unmatched.